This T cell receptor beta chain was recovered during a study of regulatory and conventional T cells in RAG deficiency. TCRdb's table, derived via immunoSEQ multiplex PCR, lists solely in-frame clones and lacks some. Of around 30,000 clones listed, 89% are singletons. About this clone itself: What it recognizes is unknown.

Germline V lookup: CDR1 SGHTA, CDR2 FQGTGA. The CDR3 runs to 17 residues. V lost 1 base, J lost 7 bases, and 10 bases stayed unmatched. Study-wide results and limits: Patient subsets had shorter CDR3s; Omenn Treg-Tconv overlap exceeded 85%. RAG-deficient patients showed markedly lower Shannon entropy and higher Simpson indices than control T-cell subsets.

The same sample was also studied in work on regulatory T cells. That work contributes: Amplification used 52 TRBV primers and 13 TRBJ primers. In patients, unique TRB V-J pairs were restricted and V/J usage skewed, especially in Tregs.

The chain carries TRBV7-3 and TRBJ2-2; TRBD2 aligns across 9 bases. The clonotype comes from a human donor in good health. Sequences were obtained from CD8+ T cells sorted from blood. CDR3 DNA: TGTGCCAGCAGCTTAATGCAACCGGGACTAGCCGACGGGGAGCTGTTTTTT. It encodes CASSLMQPGLADGELFF.